This entry lists 13 T cell receptor beta chains sequenced from one sample in a study of T cells after yellow fever vaccination. TCRdb re-called the 5' RACE reads through MiXCR, storing one row per CDR3 protein. The sample lists some 240,000 distinct CDR3 sequences, less than 3.5% occurring once. The material sequenced was CD4+ T cells sorted from PBMCs, taken 10 days after the yellow fever booster vaccination. All receptors come from a young man who received the YFV17D yellow fever vaccine.

In this sample, this clonotype turned up a few times. The V call is TRBV6-5, the J call TRBJ1-1; TRBD1 aligns across 8 bases. J gave up 4 bases and V 2 bases, and 6 bases lay outside the gene matches. The CDR3 length is 15 residues. Germline V gene sequence: CDR1 MNHEY, CDR2 SVGAGI. The CDR3 loop is CASSYATGVSTEAFF. The DNA of the CDR3 is TGTGCCAGCAGTTACGCGACAGGGGTTTCCACTGAAGCTTTCTTT.

There are many counts of this clonotype. The chain carries TRBV29-1 and TRBJ1-5; 7 bases fit TRBD1. The CDR3 is made up of 13 amino acids. The junction had 6 bases not matched to a gene; V was cut back by 4 bases and J by 6 bases. Germline V gene sequence: CDR1 SQVTM, CDR2 ANQGSEA. The CDR3 bases are TGCAGCGTTGCCACAGGGGACGGTCAGCCCCAGCATTTT. This codes for CSVATGDGQPQHF.

This clonotype was found many times. The CDR3 region has the DNA TGTGCCACTGCTTCTGGTACAGTGGTAGATACGCAGTATTTT. Translation gives CATASGTVVDTQYF. This chain joins TRBV24-1 and TRBJ2-3; D not certain. The germline V gene has CDR1 KGHDR and CDR2 SFDVKD. CDR3 length: 14 residues. V lost 10 bases and J 5 bases, leaving 18 bases between the germline ends.

This clonotype has a count of ten or more. The rearrangement joins TRBV20-1 to TRBJ2-7; D remains unclear. Germline V gene sequence: CDR1 DFQATT, CDR2 SNEGSKA (reference sequence). With 3 bases removed from V and 6 bases from J, the gap between germline ends came to 18 bases. The CDR3 has 14 residues. CDR3 nucleotides: TGCAGTGCTAGTCTCCTGAGGTTACGGCGCGAGCAGTACGTC. It encodes CSASLLRLRREQYV.

For the CDR3, the DNA is TGTGCCAGTAGTATCTGGAGTGCTTCTGGGGCCAACGTCCTGACTTTC. Amino acids: CASSIWSASGANVLTF. This chain joins TRBV19 and TRBJ2-6; D not resolved. Trimming removed 3 bases from V and 1 base from J, with 10 bases in between. Germline V gene data show CDR1 as LNHDA and CDR2 as SQIVND (reference sequence). The CDR3 has 16 residues.

This clonotype has ten or more counts. J is TRBJ2-5 and V is TRBV7-2; tentative D call: TRBD1 (5 bases). V shed 0 bases and J shed 2 bases, with 10 bases lying between them. CDR1 is SGHTA, CDR2 FQGNSA, per germline. There are 15 residues in the CDR3. CDR3: CASSLARTTQETQYF. DNA of the CDR3: TGTGCCAGCAGCTTAGCGAGGACAACACAAGAGACCCAGTACTTC.

This clonotype appeared many times. The rearrangement links TRBV4-3 to TRBJ2-2, with D maybe TRBD1 (5 bases). From germline, CDR1 is LGHNA and CDR2 YSLEER. The V end lost 0 bases, the J end lost 0 bases, and 8 bases lay between the germline ends. The CDR3 has 16 residues. In DNA, the CDR3 is TGCGCCAGCAGCCAAGAGCAGGGTACGAACACCGGGGAGCTGTTTTTT. Translated, it gives CASSQEQGTNTGELFF.

This clonotype was recorded many times. The J gene is TRBJ2-7, the V gene TRBV5-1; weak D call: TRBD2 (5 bases). Germline V gene data show CDR1 as SGHRS and CDR2 as YFSETQ. V was shortened by 5 bases and J by 7 bases, with 19 bases between the two germline ends. The CDR3 has 14 amino acids. The CDR3 spells CASSFGDVPGEQYV. CDR3 DNA sequence: TGCGCCAGCAGTTTTGGCGACGTTCCGGGGGAGCAGTACGTC.

This clonotype has at least ten counts. CDR3 sequence reads: CRAGPPSTDTQYF. DNA for the CDR3: TGCAGAGCGGGGCCCCCTAGCACAGATACGCAGTATTTT. J is TRBJ2-3 and V is TRBV20-1, with 7 bases matching TRBD2. The CDR3 is 13 residues long. Germline V gene sequence: CDR1 DFQATT, CDR2 SNEGSKA (reference sequence).

This clonotype has just a few counts. The chain carries TRBV5-1 and TRBJ1-3; unclear D gene. Trimming stripped 3 bases from V and 1 base from J, with 14 bases between. Germline lookup yields CDR1 SGHRS and CDR2 YFSETQ. CDR3 length: 16 amino acids. CDR3 region: CASSSQSLGSGNTIYF. CDR3 nucleotide sequence: TGCGCCAGCAGCTCCCAGTCTTTGGGGTCTGGAAACACCATATATTTT.

This clonotype appeared a few times. The chain uses TRBV5-4 and TRBJ1-4; 9 bases line up with TRBD1. Losses at the gene ends were 6 bases for V and 8 bases for J; bases not matched to a gene: 5. This CDR3 region has 13 residues. Germline V gene lookup returns CDR1 SGHNT and CDR2 YYREEE (reference sequence). The CDR3 DNA reads as TGTGCCAGCAATGGACAGGGGACGGAAAAACTGTTTTTT. Translation gives CASNGQGTEKLFF.

This clonotype was seen repeatedly, ten times or more. This chain uses TRBV4-1 with TRBJ2-1; D perhaps matches TRBD1 (8 bases). CDR1 is MGHRA and CDR2 is YSYEKL in the germline V gene. The length of the CDR3 is 18 residues. The V end was cut by 0 bases, the J end by 1 base, with 16 bases between. The CDR3 protein is CASSQDGSGTGSYNEQFF. The CDR3 coding sequence is TGCGCCAGCAGCCAAGATGGGAGCGGGACAGGTTCCTACAATGAGCAGTTCTTC.

This clonotype has just a few counts. As DNA, the CDR3 is TGTGCCAGCAATATTAACAGGGGCAACACCGGGGAGCTGTTTTTT. This gives the protein CASNINRGNTGELFF. The chain recombines TRBV27 with TRBJ2-2; 7 nucleotides line up with TRBD1. CDR3 length: 15 residues. Per germline, CDR1 MNHEY and CDR2 SMNVEV (reference sequence). J gave up 2 bases and V 7 bases, and 7 bases lay outside the gene matches.